This is a list of T cell receptor beta chains from one sample in a study of shared clonotypes between healthy human individuals. Clones were read by immunoSEQ multiplex PCR, and TCRdb kept only the in-frame ones, dropping some. The sample records around 2,000,000 clones, more than 85% being singletons. The specimen was naive CD8+ T cells from PBMCs. Receptors originate from a man between 18 and 35 years old in good health. Some clones in this sample may be carry-over from other donors' samples. CDR3s include the opening cysteine and the closing phenylalanine or tryptophan. Fields, in order: clone size, J gene, D gene, V gene, CDR3 DNA, CDR3 protein. A D gene is named only where the DNA matches it firmly. Not all rows give a size; the values are once, few, many and, for expanded clones, a class.

>few|TRBJ2-7|NA|TRBV27
TGTGCCAGCAGTGGGCACCCCTACGAGCAGTACTTC
CASSGHPYEQYF
>NA|TRBJ1-2|TRBD1|TRBV4-1
TGCGCCAGCAGCCAAGTCGGAGGGGGCGCCGACTATGGCTACACCTTC
CASSQVGGGADYGYTF
>NA|TRBJ2-7|TRBD2|TRBV14
TGTGCCAGCAGCCAAGATAGGCCTAGCGGGAGGAACGAGCAGTACTTC
CASSQDRPSGRNEQYF
>NA|TRBJ1-2|NA|TRBV7-6
TGTGCCAGCAGCCAGGGTGACTATGGCTACACCTTC
CASSQGDYGYTF
>NA|TRBJ2-7|NA|TRBV14
TGTGCCAGCAGCCAAGTTGAGGGCTCACCATACGAGCAGTACTTC
CASSQVEGSPYEQYF
>NA|TRBJ1-5|NA|TRBV27
TGTGCCAGCAGTTTAGTCAGCACGTGGGGAAGCAGCAATCAGCCCCAGCATTTT
CASSLVSTWGSSNQPQHF
>NA|TRBJ2-2|TRBD2|TRBV7-3
TGTGCCAGCAGCCCAAGCCCGGGACTAGCTTTTTCCGGGGAGCTGTTTTTT
CASSPSPGLAFSGELFF
>NA|TRBJ1-2|TRBD1|TRBV7-9
TGTGCCGTTATCGGACAGGGGAACTATGGCTACACCTTC
CAVIGQGNYGYTF
>NA|TRBJ2-5|TRBD2|TRBV11-2
TGTGCCAGCAGCTTAGGGCCGGGACTAGCGACCGAGACCCAGTACTTC
CASSLGPGLATETQYF
>NA|TRBJ2-3|NA|TRBV7-9
TGTGCCAGCAGCTACAAGACGGGTGATACGCAGTATTTT
CASSYKTGDTQYF
>NA|TRBJ1-1|TRBD1|TRBV9
TGTGCCAGCAGCGTAGAGGGGGCGAGCACTGAAGCTTTCTTT
CASSVEGASTEAFF
>NA|TRBJ1-2|TRBD1|TRBV4-3
TGCGCCAGCAGCCAAGGTTTGGTTTTAGGGGGCGCAGATGGCTACACCTTC
CASSQGLVLGGADGYTF
>NA|TRBJ2-7|TRBD2|TRBV6-1
TGTGCCACCCTCGGGCGGGAGGCCCTATTC
CATLGREALF
>NA|TRBJ2-3|TRBD2|TRBV15
TGTGCCACGGGTGCGGGAGAGCCCAATACGCAGTATTTT
CATGAGEPNTQYF
>once|TRBJ1-2|TRBD1|TRBV5-4
TGTGCCAGCAGCAAGAGGGGGCCCTCAACCGGCTACACCTTC
CASSKRGPSTGYTF
>NA|TRBJ2-7|TRBD2|TRBV4-1
TGCGCCAGCAGCCAAGTAGGAACTGGCGGGCGGCGGGAGTTCAACGAGCAGTACTTC
CASSQVGTGGRREFNEQYF
>few|TRBJ1-1|NA|TRBV7-8
TGTGCCAGCAGCTCAAACAGAGTTAACACTGAAGCTTTCTTT
CASSSNRVNTEAFF
>NA|TRBJ2-7|TRBD2|TRBV15
TGTGCCACCAGCAGAGATTGGGCGGGAGAGGCCTACGAGCAGTACTTC
CATSRDWAGEAYEQYF
>NA|TRBJ2-1|NA|TRBV7-2
TGTGCCAGCAGCATACGAATAGGGGTGGTCCACAATGAGCAGTTCTTC
CASSIRIGVVHNEQFF
>NA|TRBJ2-7|NA|TRBV5-8
TGTGCCAGCAGCTGGTGGAAGTCCTACGAGCAGTACTTC
CASSWWKSYEQYF
>NA|TRBJ2-7|NA|TRBV14
TGTGCCAGCAGCCAGGTCAGGGGTCCACCTTCCTACGAGCAGTACTTC
CASSQVRGPPSYEQYF
>NA|TRBJ2-7|NA|TRBV27
TGTGCCAGCAGTTCCCTAGGATCCTACGAGCAGTACTTC
CASSSLGSYEQYF
>NA|TRBJ2-7|NA|TRBV5-6
TGTGCCAGCAGCTTGGGTAGGAACGAGCAGTACTTC
CASSLGRNEQYF
>NA|TRBJ2-1|NA|TRBV28
TGTGCCAGCAGTTTGGCCAGGGTGGATGAGCAGTTCTTC
CASSLARVDEQFF
>NA|TRBJ2-2|TRBD1|TRBV7-9
TGTGCCAGCAGCTCGATTGGGACAGGGAACACCGGGGAGCTGTTTTTT
CASSSIGTGNTGELFF
>once|TRBJ2-3|NA|TRBV7-3
TGTGCCAGCAGCCGCGGGAGCACAGATACGCAGTATTTT
CASSRGSTDTQYF
>NA|TRBJ2-3|NA|TRBV28
TGTGCCAGCAGTTTTATGGGGGCCGCTGATACGCAGTATTTT
CASSFMGAADTQYF
>NA|TRBJ2-1|TRBD2|TRBV5-8
TGTGCCAGCAGACCGGGACTAGCGGGAATCAATGAGCAGTTCTTC
CASRPGLAGINEQFF
>NA|TRBJ1-2|NA|TRBV19
TGTGCCAGTAGTACCCCAGGAAGGGAAGGCTACACCTTC
CASSTPGREGYTF
>NA|TRBJ2-5|NA|TRBV14
TGTGCCAGCAGCCAAGACCGAACTAGCTGGGAGACCCAGTACTTC
CASSQDRTSWETQYF
>NA|TRBJ2-5|NA|TRBV10-3
TGTGCCATCAGTGATATGTCCGGCGCAGAGACCCAGTACTTC
CAISDMSGAETQYF
>once|TRBJ2-3|NA|TRBV27
TGTGCCAGCAGGGGACGACCTCCGGCAAGCACAGATACGCAGTATTTT
CASRGRPPASTDTQYF
>once|TRBJ2-5|TRBD1|TRBV2
TGTGCCATACTGCCCGGGACAGGGGGTTTCATTTCCCAAGAGACCCAGTACTTC
CAILPGTGGFISQETQYF
>NA|TRBJ2-1|NA|TRBV2
TGTGCCAGCAGTGATTTATCTCAGGCCCAGGACCCCTACAATGAGCAGTTCTTC
CASSDLSQAQDPYNEQFF
>once|TRBJ2-1|NA|TRBV7-3
TGTGCCAGCAGCGACCGGAGGAATGAGCAGTTCTTC
CASSDRRNEQFF